The entry that follows covers one T cell receptor (beta chain) sequence. This sample stems from a study of blood T cell repertoires in COVID-19. As for the study in general: Collection of acute and convalescent COVID-19 samples took place in the United States, Italy and Spain. T cells, B-cell-depleted T cells, or PBMCs supplied cDNA or gDNA.

Study processing details: Amplification of reference gene primers provided the estimated nucleated cell counts. Sequencing was performed with immunoSEQ multiplex PCR; in TCRdb, only in-frame clones are kept and a portion is missing. Clonal size and the V and J genes are those of that table, whereas D and trimming came from the DNA. The table includes 50,000 to 55,000 clones, around 86% detected once. This CDR3 is 17 amino acids long. V shed 0 bases, J shed 7 bases, and the junction held 10 bases outside the gene matches. Germline V gene sequence: CDR1 SGDLS, CDR2 YYNGEE. Sequencing input: peripheral blood. The V and J genes are TRBV9 and TRBJ2-1, with TRBD2 matching over 10 bases. This sequence originates from a man aged 50-59 years with active COVID-19. This CDR3 reads CASSVEVGLAGDNEQFF. The CDR3 nucleotides are TGTGCCAGCAGCGTAGAGGTGGGGCTAGCGGGGGATAATGAGCAGTTCTTC.